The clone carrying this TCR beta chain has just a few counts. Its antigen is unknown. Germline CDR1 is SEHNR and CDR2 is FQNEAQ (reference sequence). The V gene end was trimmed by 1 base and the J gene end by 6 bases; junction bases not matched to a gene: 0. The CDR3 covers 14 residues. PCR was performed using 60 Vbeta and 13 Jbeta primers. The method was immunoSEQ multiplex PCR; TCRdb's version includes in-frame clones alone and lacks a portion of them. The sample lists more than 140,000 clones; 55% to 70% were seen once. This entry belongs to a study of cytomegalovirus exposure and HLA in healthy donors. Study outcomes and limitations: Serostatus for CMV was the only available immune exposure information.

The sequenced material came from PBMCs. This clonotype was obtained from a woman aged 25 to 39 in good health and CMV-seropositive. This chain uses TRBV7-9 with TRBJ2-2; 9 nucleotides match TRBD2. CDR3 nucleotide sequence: TGTGCCAGCAGCTTAGGACTAGCGGCCGGGGAGCTGTTTTTT. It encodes CASSLGLAAGELFF.